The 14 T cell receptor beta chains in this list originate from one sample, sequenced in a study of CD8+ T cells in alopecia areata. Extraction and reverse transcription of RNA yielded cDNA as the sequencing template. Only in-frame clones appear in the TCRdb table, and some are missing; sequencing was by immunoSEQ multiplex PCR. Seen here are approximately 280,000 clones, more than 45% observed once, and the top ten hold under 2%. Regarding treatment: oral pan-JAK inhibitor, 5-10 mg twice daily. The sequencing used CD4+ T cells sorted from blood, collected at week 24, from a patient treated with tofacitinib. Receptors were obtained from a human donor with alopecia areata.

This chain's CDR3 is CASSVGEGTEAFF. CDR3 nucleotide sequence: TGTGCCAGTAGTGTGGGAGAGGGGACAGAAGCTTTCTTT. The rearrangement uses TRBV19 and TRBJ1-1; maybe TRBD1 (6 bases). Per the germline V gene, CDR1 is LNHDA and CDR2 is SQIVND (reference sequence). Deletions cut 5 bases from V and 8 bases from J, with 15 bases between. This CDR3 has 13 residues.

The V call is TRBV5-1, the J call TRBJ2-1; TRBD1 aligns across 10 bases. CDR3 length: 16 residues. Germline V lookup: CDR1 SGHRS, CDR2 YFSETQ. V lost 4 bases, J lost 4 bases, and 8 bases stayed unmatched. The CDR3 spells CASSPRGQGPYNEQFF. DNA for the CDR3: TGCGCCAGCAGCCCCCGGGGACAGGGGCCATACAATGAGCAGTTCTTC.

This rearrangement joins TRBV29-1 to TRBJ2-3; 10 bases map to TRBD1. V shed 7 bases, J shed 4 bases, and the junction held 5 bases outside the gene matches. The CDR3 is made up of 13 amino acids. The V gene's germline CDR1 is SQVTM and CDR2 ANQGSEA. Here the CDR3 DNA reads TGCAGCGCCGGGACAGGGGTCTCAGATACGCAGTATTTT. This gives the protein CSAGTGVSDTQYF.

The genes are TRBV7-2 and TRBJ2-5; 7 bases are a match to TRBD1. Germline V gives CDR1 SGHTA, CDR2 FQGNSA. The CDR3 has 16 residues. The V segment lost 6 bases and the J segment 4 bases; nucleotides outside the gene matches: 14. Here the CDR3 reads CASSCSDRRRRETQYF. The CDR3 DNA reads TGTGCCAGCAGTTGTTCGGACAGGCGAAGAAGAGAGACCCAGTACTTC.

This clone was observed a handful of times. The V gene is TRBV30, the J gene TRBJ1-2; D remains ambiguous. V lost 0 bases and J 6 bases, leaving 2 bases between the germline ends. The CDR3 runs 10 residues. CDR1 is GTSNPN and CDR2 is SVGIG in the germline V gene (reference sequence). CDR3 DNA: TGTGCCTGGAGTGTTAATGGCTACACCTTC. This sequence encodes CAWSVNGYTF.

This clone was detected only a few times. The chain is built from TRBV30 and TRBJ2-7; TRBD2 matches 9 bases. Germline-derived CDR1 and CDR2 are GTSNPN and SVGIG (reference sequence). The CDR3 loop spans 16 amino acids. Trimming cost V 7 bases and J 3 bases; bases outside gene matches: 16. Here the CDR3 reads CALTLRGSGGRYEQYF. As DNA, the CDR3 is TGTGCCTTAACCCTCCGGGGTAGCGGGGGACGCTACGAGCAGTACTTC.

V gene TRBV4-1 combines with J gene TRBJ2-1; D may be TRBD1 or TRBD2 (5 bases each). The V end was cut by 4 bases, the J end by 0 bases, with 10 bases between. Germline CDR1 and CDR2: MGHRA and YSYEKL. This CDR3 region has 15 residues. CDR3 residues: CASSPAGSSYNEQFF. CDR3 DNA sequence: TGCGCCAGCAGCCCCGCAGGGAGCTCCTACAATGAGCAGTTCTTC.

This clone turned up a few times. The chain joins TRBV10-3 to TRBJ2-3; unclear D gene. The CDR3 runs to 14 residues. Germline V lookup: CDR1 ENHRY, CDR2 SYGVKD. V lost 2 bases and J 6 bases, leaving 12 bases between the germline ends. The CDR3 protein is CAISEGHGRDTQYF. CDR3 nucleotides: TGTGCCATCAGTGAGGGGCACGGGCGGGATACGCAGTATTTT.

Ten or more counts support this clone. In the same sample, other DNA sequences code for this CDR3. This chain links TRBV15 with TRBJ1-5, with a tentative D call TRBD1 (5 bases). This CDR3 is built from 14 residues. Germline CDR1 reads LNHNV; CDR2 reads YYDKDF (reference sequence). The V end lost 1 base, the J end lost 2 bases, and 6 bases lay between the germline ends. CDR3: CATSRGGGNQPQHF. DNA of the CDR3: TGTGCCACCAGCAGAGGGGGGGGCAATCAGCCCCAGCATTTT.

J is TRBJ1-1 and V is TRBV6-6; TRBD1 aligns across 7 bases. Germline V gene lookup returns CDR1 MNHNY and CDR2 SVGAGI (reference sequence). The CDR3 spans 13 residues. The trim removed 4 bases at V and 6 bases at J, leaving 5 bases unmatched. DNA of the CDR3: TGTGCCAGCAGTTTGGACAGGTCTGCTGAAGCTTTCTTT. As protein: CASSLDRSAEAFF.

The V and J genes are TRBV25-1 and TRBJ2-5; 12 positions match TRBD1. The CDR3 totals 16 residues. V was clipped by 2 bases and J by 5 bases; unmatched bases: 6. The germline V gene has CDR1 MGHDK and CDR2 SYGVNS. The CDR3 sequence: CASSENPGQGAETQYF. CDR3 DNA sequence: TGTGCCAGCAGTGAAAACCCGGGACAGGGGGCCGAGACCCAGTACTTC.

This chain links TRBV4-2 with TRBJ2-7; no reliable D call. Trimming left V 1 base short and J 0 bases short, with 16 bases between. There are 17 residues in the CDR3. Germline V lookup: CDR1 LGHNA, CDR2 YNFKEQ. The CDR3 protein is CASSQGLGITSSYEQYF. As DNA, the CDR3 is TGTGCCAGCAGCCAAGGTTTAGGGATCACTTCCTCCTACGAGCAGTACTTC.

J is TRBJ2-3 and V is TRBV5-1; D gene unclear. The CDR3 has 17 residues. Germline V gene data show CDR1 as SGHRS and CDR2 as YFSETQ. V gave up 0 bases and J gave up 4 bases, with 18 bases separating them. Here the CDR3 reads CASSLEGQLRSPDTQYF. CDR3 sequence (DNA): TGCGCCAGCAGCTTGGAAGGCCAGCTCAGGTCCCCAGATACGCAGTATTTT.

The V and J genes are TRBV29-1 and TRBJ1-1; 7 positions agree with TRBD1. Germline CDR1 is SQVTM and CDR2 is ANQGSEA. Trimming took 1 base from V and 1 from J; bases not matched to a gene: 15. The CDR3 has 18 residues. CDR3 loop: CSVEGAPRSGGQNTEAFF. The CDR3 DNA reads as TGCAGCGTTGAAGGGGCCCCCAGGTCAGGGGGTCAGAACACTGAAGCTTTCTTT.